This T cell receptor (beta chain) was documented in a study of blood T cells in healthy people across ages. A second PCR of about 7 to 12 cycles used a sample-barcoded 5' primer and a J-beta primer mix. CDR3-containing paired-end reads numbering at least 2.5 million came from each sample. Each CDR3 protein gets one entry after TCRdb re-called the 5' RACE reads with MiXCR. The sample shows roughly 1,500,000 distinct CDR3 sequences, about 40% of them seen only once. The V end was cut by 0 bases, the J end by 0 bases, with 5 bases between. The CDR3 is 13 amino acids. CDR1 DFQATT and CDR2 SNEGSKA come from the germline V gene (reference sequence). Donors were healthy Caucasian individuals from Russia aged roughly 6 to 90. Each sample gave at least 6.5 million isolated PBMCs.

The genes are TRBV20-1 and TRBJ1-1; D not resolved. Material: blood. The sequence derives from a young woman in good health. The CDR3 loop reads CSARELLNTEAFF. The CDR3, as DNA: TGCAGTGCTAGAGAGCTCCTGAACACTGAAGCTTTCTTT.